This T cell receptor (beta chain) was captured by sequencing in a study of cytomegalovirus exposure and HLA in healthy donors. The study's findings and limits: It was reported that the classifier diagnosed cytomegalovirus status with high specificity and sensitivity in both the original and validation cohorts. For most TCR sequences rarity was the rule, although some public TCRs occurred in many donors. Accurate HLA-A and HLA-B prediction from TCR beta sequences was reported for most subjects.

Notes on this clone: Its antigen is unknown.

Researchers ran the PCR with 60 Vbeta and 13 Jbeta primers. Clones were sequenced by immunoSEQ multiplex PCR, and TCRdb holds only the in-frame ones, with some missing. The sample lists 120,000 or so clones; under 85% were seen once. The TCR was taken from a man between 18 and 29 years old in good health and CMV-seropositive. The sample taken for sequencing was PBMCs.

For the CDR3, the DNA is TGCGCCAGCAGCCACACAATAAACACTGAAGCTTTCTTT. It is translated as CASSHTINTEAFF. The gene calls are TRBV5-1 and TRBJ1-1; D gene ambiguous. V lost 4 bases to trimming and J lost 2 bases, with 9 bases between them. This CDR3 region has 13 residues. Germline V gene sequence: CDR1 SGHRS, CDR2 YFSETQ.